This T cell receptor beta chain is from a study of T cell repertoires in aging, cancer and after chemotherapy. On the study more broadly: Pre- and post-chemotherapy samples were paired from glioblastoma patients treated with temozolomide-based therapy. Overall study findings and caveats: In healthy donors, age-related TCR diversity loss mainly reflected lost richness.

Comment on this clonotype: What it binds is not known.

This CDR3 is built from 15 residues. V lost 3 bases, J lost 3 bases, and 0 bases stayed unmatched. Germline V gives CDR1 LNHDA, CDR2 SQIVND (reference sequence). A mixed TRB-A/B primer pool amplified rearranged TRB by multiplex touch-down PCR. TCRdb recomputed calls from the multiplex PCR reads with MiXCR, one row per CDR3 protein. The table has approximately 1,200 distinct CDR3 sequences, around 30% seen once. The template was genomic DNA from peripheral blood, not RNA. Material for sequencing was blood. This sequence originates from a human donor with a solid tumor. The donor label of this sample is uncertain. The chain carries TRBV19 and TRBJ2-1; 12 nucleotides align to TRBD2. The CDR3 loop is CASSMTSGGYNEQFF. In DNA, the CDR3 is TGTGCCAGTAGTATGACTAGCGGGGGCTACAATGAGCAGTTCTTC.